The next 18 T cell receptor beta chains were all read from a single sample in a study of blood T cell repertoires in COVID-19. TCRdb's table, derived via immunoSEQ multiplex PCR, lists solely in-frame clones and lacks some. The sample holds approximately 360,000 clones, roughly nine tenths seen once. The sequencing sample was made of peripheral blood. Receptors were obtained from a middle-aged man with acute or convalescent COVID-19.

In DNA form, the CDR3 reads TGTGCCAGCATCACAGGGACTACCTCAGATACGCAGTATTTT. Its protein is CASITGTTSDTQYF. This chain joins TRBV6-5 and TRBJ2-3; maybe TRBD2 (7 bases). The CDR3 is 14 amino acids. V dropped 7 bases and J dropped 4 bases, with 15 bases sitting between them. Per germline, CDR1 MNHEY and CDR2 SVGAGI.

The chain is built from TRBV4-1 and TRBJ1-1, with 10 bases matching TRBD1. Germline V lookup: CDR1 MGHRA, CDR2 YSYEKL. Trimming took 4 bases from V and 0 from J; bases not matched to a gene: 2. The CDR3 loop spans 15 amino acids. For the CDR3, the DNA is TGCGCCAGCAGCCCGGGACAGGGGATGAACACTGAAGCTTTCTTT. Translation: CASSPGQGMNTEAFF.

In nucleotides, the CDR3 is TGTGCCAGCAGCCACCGCCAGCGAGCTTTCTTT. Protein: CASSHRQRAFF. The genes are TRBV4-2 and TRBJ1-1; D is undetermined. CDR1 LGHNA and CDR2 YNFKEQ come from the germline V gene. V lost 3 bases to trimming and J lost 10 bases, with 9 bases between them. The CDR3 length is 11 residues.

The rearrangement joins TRBV3-1 (or the pseudogene TRBV3-2) to TRBJ2-3, with TRBD2 identical over 10 bases. V lost 4 bases to trimming and J lost 2 bases; unmatched junction nucleotides: 6. The CDR3 length is 16 residues. Germline CDR1 reads LGHDT; CDR2 reads YNNKEL (reference sequence). The CDR3 nucleotides read TGTGCCAGCAGCCCAAAAGCGGGGGGGATCACAGATACGCAGTATTTT. Translated, it gives CASSPKAGGITDTQYF.

The chain couples TRBV6-2 or TRBV6-3 to TRBJ2-4, with D possibly being TRBD2 (7 bases). This CDR3 comprises 19 residues. Looked up from germline, CDR1 is MNHEY and CDR2 is SVGEGT. Trimming took off 5 bases at V and 0 bases at J, with 23 bases between the two ends. CDR3 nucleotides: TGTGCCAGCAGTCCAACGACGGCAAAGGGGGGGGCAGCCAAAAACATTCAGTACTTC. Residues: CASSPTTAKGGAAKNIQYF.

This clone has only one observation. V is TRBV7-6 and J is TRBJ2-7; TRBD2 aligns across 9 bases. J lost 1 base, V lost 1 base, and 5 bases had no gene match. This CDR3 is built from 16 residues. Germline CDR1 is SGHVS and CDR2 is FNYEAQ. Here the CDR3 DNA reads TGTGCCAGCAGCTTAGGATTAGCGGGAGAGTCCTACGAGCAGTACTTC. It translates to CASSLGLAGESYEQYF.

The V gene is TRBV15, the J gene TRBJ1-2; 10 nucleotides agree with TRBD1. Germline CDR1 reads LNHNV; CDR2 reads YYDKDF (reference sequence). This CDR3 region has 16 residues. The trim removed 3 bases at V and 5 bases at J, leaving 9 bases unmatched. CDR3 loop: CATSSPGTGEGYGYTF. The CDR3 nucleotides are TGTGCCACCAGCAGTCCCGGGACAGGGGAAGGGTATGGCTACACCTTC.

The count of this clone is one. This chain links TRBV19 with TRBJ1-3, with 8 bases lining up with TRBD1. CDR1 is LNHDA and CDR2 is SQIVND in the germline V gene (reference sequence). The length of the CDR3 is 15 residues. J lost 4 bases, V lost 5 bases, and 7 bases had no gene match. The CDR3 bases are TGTGCCAGTAGTGCCGCGGACAGGGCCGGAAACACCATATATTTT. It encodes CASSAADRAGNTIYF.

This chain joins TRBV7-3 and TRBJ2-5, with 12 bases aligning to TRBD2. The CDR3 covers 14 residues. Germline trimming cut 4 bases from V and 4 bases from J; bases unmatched to any gene: 1. Germline V gene lookup returns CDR1 SGHTA and CDR2 FQGTGA. Here the CDR3 reads CASSSGLAGETQYF. CDR3 nucleotides: TGTGCCAGCAGCTCGGGACTAGCGGGAGAGACCCAGTACTTC.

This clone turned up a few times. CDR3 in amino acids: CASSLTGQGASGELFF. The CDR3 nucleotides read TGTGCCAGCAGCTTAACGGGACAGGGGGCATCCGGGGAGCTGTTTTTT. V gene TRBV7-3 combines with J gene TRBJ2-2; TRBD1 matches at 12 bases. This CDR3 has 16 residues. V lost 0 bases, J lost 6 bases, and 2 bases stayed unmatched. Germline-derived CDR1 and CDR2 are SGHTA and FQGTGA.

The genes are TRBV6-4 and TRBJ2-5; D may be TRBD1 or TRBD2 (5 bases each). This CDR3 spans 15 amino acids. The V end was cut by 8 bases, the J end by 7 bases, with 23 bases between. Germline values: CDR1 MRHNA, CDR2 SNTAGT. CDR3 DNA: TGTGCCAGCGGTGGGAGATTCTGTTGTAGGGGGACCCAGTACTTC. Translating it yields CASGGRFCCRGTQYF.

The V and J genes are TRBV6-1 and TRBJ2-1, with D possibly being TRBD1 (6 bases). This CDR3 spans 14 amino acids. Trimming took off 1 base at V and 8 bases at J, with 12 bases between the two ends. CDR1 and CDR2 from the germline V gene are MNHNS and SASEGT. CDR3 sequence reads: CASSEVAGAHEQFF. The CDR3 nucleotides read TGTGCCAGCAGTGAAGTGGCAGGGGCGCATGAGCAGTTCTTC.

V usage is TRBV19 and J usage is TRBJ1-1, with D possibly being TRBD1 (5 bases). The V and J ends lost 9 bases and 1 base respectively, with 18 bases between them. CDR1 is LNHDA, CDR2 SQIVND, per germline (reference sequence). CDR3 length: 15 residues. As DNA, the CDR3 is TGTGCCAGCGGACACCCGACCGGGCAGAACACTGAAGCTTTCTTT. Translating gives CASGHPTGQNTEAFF.

V gene TRBV7-6 combines with J gene TRBJ2-3; 9 bases agree with TRBD1. Germline lookup yields CDR1 SGHVS and CDR2 FNYEAQ. The CDR3 runs 16 residues. Trimming removed 5 bases from V and 0 bases from J; junction bases left unmatched: 6. CDR3 amino acids: CASSPIQGASTDTQYF. The CDR3, as DNA: TGTGCCAGCAGCCCAATACAGGGGGCGAGCACAGATACGCAGTATTTT. Based on the CDR3 plus reference TRBV7-6 and TRBJ2-3, the full variable domain is GAGVSQSPRYKVTKRGQDVALRCDPISGHVSLYWYRQALGQGPEFLTYFNYEAQQDKSGLPNDRFSAERPEGSISTLTIQRTEQRDSAMYRCASSPIQGASTDTQYFGPGTRLTVL.

The rearrangement uses TRBV27 and TRBJ1-1; no reliable D call. Germline CDR1 MNHEY, CDR2 SMNVEV (reference sequence). Trimming stripped 6 bases from V and 7 bases from J, with 15 bases between. The CDR3 spans 13 residues. The CDR3 nucleotides read TGTGCCAGCAGCCAGACTCGGTTGGGTGAAGCTTTCTTT. Translated: CASSQTRLGEAFF.

Here the CDR3 DNA reads TGTGCCAGCTCAACACTAGCGGGAATTAACAATGAGCAGTTCTTC. It translates to CASSTLAGINNEQFF. The chain employs TRBV18 and TRBJ2-1, with TRBD2 identical over 10 bases. V trimming: 5 bases; J trimming: 5 bases; junction bases outside the gene matches: 6. Germline V gene lookup returns CDR1 KGHSH and CDR2 LQKENI. The length of the CDR3 is 15 residues.

The chain employs TRBV19 and TRBJ1-1; D remains ambiguous. Trimming took 5 bases from V and 5 from J, leaving 15 bases between them. Germline V gene lookup returns CDR1 LNHDA and CDR2 SQIVND (reference sequence). This CDR3 contains 14 residues. CDR3 nucleotide sequence: TGTGCCAGTAGTGTGGACTGGTCGGGGACTGAAGCTTTCTTT. This codes for CASSVDWSGTEAFF.

The table lists this clone with a count of one. The chain combines TRBV7-9 with TRBJ1-5, with unresolved D. V was clipped by 8 bases and J by 1 base, with 6 bases between them. CDR3 length: 12 amino acids. Germline lookup yields CDR1 SEHNR and CDR2 FQNEAQ (reference sequence). CDR3: CASAQSNQPQHF. The CDR3 DNA sequence: TGTGCCAGCGCACAGAGCAATCAGCCCCAGCATTTT.